This TCR beta chain was recorded in a study of T cells in Graves' hyperthyroidism and ophthalmopathy. Study findings and constraints: In validation, the model predicted ophthalmopathy. These predictions came a median roughly six months before onset.

CDR1 and CDR2 from the germline V gene are KGHSH and LQKENI. The CDR3 loop spans 16 amino acids. After removal of 5 bases from V and 2 bases from J, the junction contained 7 bases not matched to a gene. This clonotype occurred many times. Its specificity is unknown. The authors deemed Graves' hyperthyroidism stable absent ophthalmopathy progression within 18 months. PBMCs stemmed from less than 13 ml fresh peripheral blood. The CDR3 regions of TCR beta were amplified from RNA transcripts. The TCR CDR3 first-round RT-PCR relied on the HTBI primer set. TCRdb itself ran the multiplex PCR reads through MiXCR, one entry per CDR3 protein. In the table there are about 720,000 distinct CDR3 sequences, roughly 17% of which are singletons.

The chain carries TRBV18 and TRBJ1-5, with 9 bases matching TRBD1. The material sequenced was blood. The receptor comes from a young man with Graves' hyperthyroidism. CDR3 DNA sequence: TGTGCCAGCTCAACTGGACAGGGGAAGGGCAATCAGCCCCAGCATTTT. Protein sequence: CASSTGQGKGNQPQHF.